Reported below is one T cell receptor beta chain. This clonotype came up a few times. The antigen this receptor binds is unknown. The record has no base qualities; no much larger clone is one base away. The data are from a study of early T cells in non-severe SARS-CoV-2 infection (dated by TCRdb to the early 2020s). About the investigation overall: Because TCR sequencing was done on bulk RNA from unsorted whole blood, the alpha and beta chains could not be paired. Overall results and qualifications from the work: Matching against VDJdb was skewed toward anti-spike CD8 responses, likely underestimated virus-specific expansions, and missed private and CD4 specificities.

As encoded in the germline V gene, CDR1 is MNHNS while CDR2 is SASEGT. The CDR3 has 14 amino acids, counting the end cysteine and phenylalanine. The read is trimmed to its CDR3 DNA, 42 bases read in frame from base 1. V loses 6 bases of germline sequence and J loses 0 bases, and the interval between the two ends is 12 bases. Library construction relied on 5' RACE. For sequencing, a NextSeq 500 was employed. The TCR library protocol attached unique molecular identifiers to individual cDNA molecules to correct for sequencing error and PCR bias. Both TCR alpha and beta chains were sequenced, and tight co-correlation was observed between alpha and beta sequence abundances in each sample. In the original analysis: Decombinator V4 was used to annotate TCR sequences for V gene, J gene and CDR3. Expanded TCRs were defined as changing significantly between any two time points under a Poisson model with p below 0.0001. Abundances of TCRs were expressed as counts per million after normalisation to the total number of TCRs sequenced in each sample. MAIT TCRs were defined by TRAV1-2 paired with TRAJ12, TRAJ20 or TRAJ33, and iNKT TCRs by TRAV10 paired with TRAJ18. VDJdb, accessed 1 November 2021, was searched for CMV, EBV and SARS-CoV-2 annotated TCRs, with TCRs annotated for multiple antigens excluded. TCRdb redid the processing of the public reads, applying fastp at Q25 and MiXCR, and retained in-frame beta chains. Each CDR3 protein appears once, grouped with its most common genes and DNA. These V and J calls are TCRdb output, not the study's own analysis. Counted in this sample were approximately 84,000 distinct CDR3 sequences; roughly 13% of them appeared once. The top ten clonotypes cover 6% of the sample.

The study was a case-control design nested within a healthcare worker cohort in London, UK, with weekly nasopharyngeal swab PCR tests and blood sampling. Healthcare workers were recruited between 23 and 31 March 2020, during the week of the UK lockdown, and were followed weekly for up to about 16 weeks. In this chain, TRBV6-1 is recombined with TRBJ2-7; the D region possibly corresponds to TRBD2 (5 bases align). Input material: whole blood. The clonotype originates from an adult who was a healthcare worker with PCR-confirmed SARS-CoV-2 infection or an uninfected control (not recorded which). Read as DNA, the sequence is TGTGCCAGCAGAGCCACAGCGGACTCCTACGAGCAGTACTTC. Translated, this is CASRATADSYEQYF.